The rows below give T cell receptor beta chains drawn from one sample of a study of CD8+ T cells in alopecia areata. Only in-frame clones appear in the TCRdb table, and some are missing; sequencing was by immunoSEQ multiplex PCR. The sample has 150,000 to 250,000 clones, over 45% seen once. This specimen was CD4+ T cells sorted from blood, taken at week 24, from a patient treated with tofacitinib. These TCRs come from a human donor with alopecia areata. The CDR3 runs from the conserved cysteine through the conserved F or W. A D gene is named only where the DNA matches it firmly. Clone size appears in some rows only: once, few, many, or a class for an expanded clone.

clone_size	v_call	j_call	d_call	cdr3_nt	cdr3_aa
few	TRBV30	TRBJ2-2	-	TGTGCCTGGAGCCCCTTCGGTACCGGGGAGCTGTTTTTT	CAWSPFGTGELFF
-	TRBV28	TRBJ2-7	-	TGTGCCAGCAGCCCACAGGTCTACGAGCAGTACTTC	CASSPQVYEQYF
-	TRBV9	TRBJ1-1	TRBD1	TGTGCCAGCAGCGTGGAAGGGGGCGCGAACACTGAAGCTTTCTTT	CASSVEGGANTEAFF
-	TRBV15	TRBJ2-5	TRBD1	TGTGCCACGCGAGGACAGGGCGATGAGACCCAGTACTTC	CATRGQGDETQYF
-	TRBV30	TRBJ2-5	-	TGTGCCTGGAGTTTGGGGGATCGAGAGACCCAGTACTTC	CAWSLGDRETQYF
-	TRBV5-6	TRBJ1-2	-	TGTGCCAGCAGCTTGACAGTCTATGGCTACACCTTC	CASSLTVYGYTF
-	TRBV15	TRBJ2-3	-	TGTGCCACCAGTTTACCAGCGACAGATACGCAGTATTTT	CATSLPATDTQYF
-	TRBV29-1	TRBJ2-7	-	TGCAGCGTTGAGTTACAGGGCTACGAGCAGTACTTC	CSVELQGYEQYF
-	TRBV18	TRBJ2-5	-	TGTGCCAGCTCAGCAGGGGAAGAAGAGACCCAGTACTTC	CASSAGEEETQYF
-	TRBV6-5	TRBJ2-2	-	TGTGCCAGCAGTTACTCTCGTGGAGACACCGGGGAGCTGTTTTTT	CASSYSRGDTGELFF
-	TRBV5-1	TRBJ1-1	TRBD1	TGCGCCAGCAGCTTGCCCGGGACAGTTGCTACTGAAGCTTTCTTT	CASSLPGTVATEAFF
many	TRBV14	TRBJ2-4	-	TGTGCCAGCAGCCAAGAGGTAGAGGGGATTCAGTACTTC	CASSQEVEGIQYF
few	TRBV7-2	TRBJ2-2	TRBD1	TGTGCCAGCAGCTATACAGGGGGCCGGGGCACCGGGGAGCTGTTTTTT	CASSYTGGRGTGELFF
-	TRBV2	TRBJ1-5	-	TGTGCCAGCAGCACGGGACGAGCAGATGATCAGCCCCAGCATTTT	CASSTGRADDQPQHF
-	TRBV9	TRBJ2-7	-	TGTGCCAGCAGTGACGAAACAGGGTTCGAGCAGTACTTC	CASSDETGFEQYF
-	TRBV5-1	TRBJ2-3	-	TGCGCCAGCAGCTTGCAGGATACGCAGTATTTT	CASSLQDTQYF
-	TRBV25-1	TRBJ2-1	TRBD2	TGTGCCAGCAGTGAAGATAGCGGGGGGCCCCACAATGAGCAGTTCTTC	CASSEDSGGPHNEQFF
-	TRBV5-4	TRBJ1-2	-	TGTGCCAGCACCGTGGGGCGGGGAGCAGGGGGCTACACCTTC	CASTVGRGAGGYTF
-	TRBV29-1	TRBJ2-1	-	TGCAGCGCCCAGACTCGCTACAATGAGCAGTTCTTC	CSAQTRYNEQFF
-	TRBV19	TRBJ1-2	-	TGTGCCAGTGGACGGCCTAACTATGGCTACACCTTC	CASGRPNYGYTF
-	TRBV5-1	TRBJ1-2	-	TGCGCCAGCAGCTTGGGTTGGGGGAACTATGGCTACACCTTC	CASSLGWGNYGYTF
-	TRBV4-3	TRBJ2-7	TRBD2	TGCGCCAGCAGCCAAGATTCGGCTAGCGGGAGGGCAGCCTACGAGCAGTACTTC	CASSQDSASGRAAYEQYF